One and the same sample provided the 26 T cell receptor beta chains below, sequenced in a study of naive and memory T cell subsets. Findings and limits, study-wide: Especially in CD8 cells, naive repertoires contained a few larger clonotypes, possibly CD45RA-re-expressing memory cells.

Two oligonucleotides, mixed equimolar, formed the beta constant-region primer covering TRBC1 and TRBC2. Four rounds of PCR amplified the ligated cDNA using nested alpha and beta constant-region primers plus SP2. In TCRdb, the UMI-ligation and nested PCR reads were re-called with MiXCR into one record per CDR3 protein. This sample carries 150,000 or so distinct CDR3 sequences, over 20% of them seen once, and the ten largest clones take less than 0.13%. For these receptors, no antigen is known. Sequencing was done on a sample of naive CD4+ T cells from blood. The receptor set was obtained from a human donor in good health.

V is TRBV7-9 and J is TRBJ2-7; 9 positions match TRBD2. With V trimmed by 3 bases and J by 5 bases, 8 bases remained unmatched. Germline-derived CDR1 and CDR2 are SEHNR and FQNEAQ (reference sequence). CDR3 length equals 15 residues. CDR3 amino acids: CASSLRVAGENEQYF. CDR3 sequence (DNA): TGTGCCAGCAGCTTGAGGGTAGCGGGAGAAAACGAGCAGTACTTC.

The chain uses TRBV29-1 and TRBJ2-1, with D perhaps assigned TRBD1 or TRBD2 (5 bases each). V dropped 6 bases and J dropped 3 bases, with 18 bases sitting between them. The CDR3 has 15 amino acids. Looked up from germline, CDR1 is SQVTM and CDR2 is ANQGSEA. CDR3 nucleotide sequence: TGCAGCGTCTCCGGGGCCGGGCGGCACTACAATGAGCAGTTCTTC. Encoded protein: CSVSGAGRHYNEQFF.

The chain uses TRBV30 and TRBJ2-7, with D possibly TRBD2 on 6 matching bases. Trimming pared 1 base from V and 3 bases from J, leaving 7 bases between. Germline V gene sequence: CDR1 GTSNPN, CDR2 SVGIG (reference sequence). The CDR3 length is 12 residues. The CDR3 protein is CAWSGGVYEQYF. CDR3 DNA: TGTGCCTGGAGTGGGGGGGTCTACGAGCAGTACTTC.

This clonotype was detected many times. The chain couples TRBV2 to TRBJ1-1; D unresolved. The germline gives CDR1 SNHLY, CDR2 FYNNEI. Trimming cost V 3 bases and J 1 base, with 9 bases left between them. CDR3 length: 14 amino acids. The CDR3, as DNA: TGTGCCAGCAGTGAGAGAATGCGGAACACTGAAGCTTTCTTT. Its protein is CASSERMRNTEAFF.

Note on this clonotype: Relative to the germline gene, one junction end is altered; a read error may explain this. This chain connects TRBV6-5 to TRBJ2-2; 12 nucleotides match TRBD1. The CDR3 spans 15 residues. Germline values: CDR1 MNHEY, CDR2 SVGAGI. The CDR3 DNA follows: TGTGCCAGCCGAAGGGACAGGGGGCACACCGGGGAGCTGTTCTTT. Translating it yields CASRRDRGHTGELFF.

The chain links TRBV4-3 to TRBJ2-1; 8 nucleotides agree with TRBD2. CDR3 length equals 14 residues. J gave up 9 bases and V 4 bases, and 8 bases lay outside the gene matches. Germline V lookup: CDR1 LGHNA, CDR2 YSLEER. The CDR3 DNA is TGCGCCAGCAGCCCATTTTTACTAGCGGCTGAGCAGTTCTTC. Amino acid sequence: CASSPFLLAAEQFF.

The gene calls are TRBV6-6 and TRBJ2-7; D perhaps matches TRBD2 (7 bases). Trimming pared 2 bases from V and 7 bases from J, leaving 15 bases between. The CDR3 contains 14 residues. Germline CDR1 MNHNY, CDR2 SVGAGI (reference sequence). CDR3 bases: TGTGCCAGCAGTTACGGTCGCGGGGGCGAGGAGCAGTACTTC. Translation: CASSYGRGGEEQYF.

The DNA of the CDR3 is TGTGCCAGCAGTGCCCTTACTGAGCAGTTCTTC. Encoded protein: CASSALTEQFF. This sequence joins TRBV6-1 and TRBJ2-1; D not resolved. This CDR3 is 11 amino acids long. V was clipped by 4 bases and J by 9 bases, with 7 bases between them. Germline V CDR1 and CDR2: MNHNS, SASEGT.

This clonotype was recorded a few times. The rearrangement links TRBV7-7 to TRBJ2-5; tentatively, D is TRBD1 (6 bases). This CDR3 has 14 amino acids. The V and J ends lost 3 bases and 0 bases respectively, with 8 bases between them. Germline V gene lookup returns CDR1 SSHAT and CDR2 FNYEAQ (reference sequence). The CDR3 protein is CASSFGQNQETQYF. CDR3 bases: TGTGCCAGCAGCTTCGGACAGAACCAAGAGACCCAGTACTTC.

A few counts support this clonotype. The DNA of the CDR3 is TGTGCCAGCAGGCGACAGGGGCGGAATGAGCAGTTCTTC. Its translation is CASRRQGRNEQFF. The genes are TRBV11-1 and TRBJ2-1; TRBD1 aligns across 8 bases. V lost 6 bases to trimming and J lost 7 bases; unmatched junction nucleotides: 5. Germline V lookup: CDR1 SGHAT, CDR2 FQDESV (reference sequence). The CDR3 is 13 amino acids.

In its sample, this clonotype was seen a few times. The CDR3 reads CASRTGPENTEAFF. In DNA form, the CDR3 reads TGTGCCAGCAGAACAGGGCCAGAGAACACTGAAGCTTTCTTT. V gene TRBV6-2 or TRBV6-3 combines with J gene TRBJ1-1, with D possibly being TRBD1 (6 bases). With 6 bases removed from V and 1 base from J, the gap between germline ends came to 12 bases. This CDR3 comprises 14 residues. Germline loops: CDR1 MNHEY, CDR2 SVGEGT.

This clonotype was recorded many times. The CDR3 is CASRTLADTSKSYNEQFF. The CDR3 nucleotides are TGTGCCAGCAGAACTCTAGCGGACACATCTAAGAGCTACAATGAGCAGTTCTTC. The chain joins TRBV6-2 or TRBV6-3 to TRBJ2-1; 7 positions agree with TRBD2. CDR3 size: 18 residues. Germline assignment: CDR1 MNHEY and CDR2 SVGEGT. The junction had 17 bases not matched to a gene; V was cut back by 6 bases and J by 3 bases.

The chain couples TRBV25-1 to TRBJ1-1; D perhaps matches TRBD1 (6 bases). The CDR3 has 14 amino acids. The V gene's germline CDR1 is MGHDK and CDR2 SYGVNS. Between the trimmed V and J ends, which lost 1 base and 5 bases, there was a span of 11 bases. The CDR3 spells CASSESRGATEAFF. DNA of the CDR3: TGTGCCAGCAGTGAATCGCGGGGGGCTACTGAAGCTTTCTTT.

This clonotype turned up a few times. V and J are TRBV27 and TRBJ2-7, with 8 bases fitting TRBD1. The CDR3 contains 14 residues. Germline V gives CDR1 MNHEY, CDR2 SMNVEV (reference sequence). V was pared by 5 bases and J by 2 bases, with 5 bases of the junction left unmatched. Written as DNA, the CDR3 is TGTGCCAGCAGTATCGACAGGGGTCCCTACGAGCAGTACTTC. It translates to CASSIDRGPYEQYF.

The CDR3, as DNA: TGCGCCAGCAGCCTGGGACTAGCACACGAGCAGTACTTC. The encoded protein is CASSLGLAHEQYF. V gene TRBV4-1 combines with J gene TRBJ2-7; TRBD2 matches at 9 bases. The CDR3 totals 13 residues. CDR1 MGHRA and CDR2 YSYEKL come from the germline V gene. V shed 4 bases and J 5 bases; nucleotides not matched to a gene: 3.

Note on this clonotype: Because it lacks the conserved phenylalanine or tryptophan at the end, this CDR3 is likely a read error. V gene TRBV20-1 combines with J gene TRBJ2-3, with D perhaps matching TRBD2 (5 bases). This CDR3 is 13 amino acids long. Germline CDR1 DFQATT, CDR2 SNEGSKA (reference sequence). The V gene lost 6 bases and the J gene lost 5 bases, with 15 bases spanning the gap. CDR3 protein: CSAPIFGRDTQYL. CDR3 bases: TGCAGTGCCCCGATTTTTGGGAGAGATACGCAGTATTTA.

The rearrangement links TRBV29-1 to TRBJ2-7; weak D call: TRBD2 (5 bases). CDR1 and CDR2 (germline): SQVTM, ANQGSEA. This CDR3 contains 12 residues. Deletions cut 3 bases from V and 5 bases from J, with 11 bases between. CDR3 sequence (DNA): TGCAGCGTTGACGGGGTGGGCCACGAGCAGTACTTC. Amino acids: CSVDGVGHEQYF.

The chain is built from TRBV20-1 and TRBJ2-4, with D maybe TRBD2 (6 bases). Germline CDR1 is DFQATT and CDR2 is SNEGSKA (reference sequence). With 3 bases removed from V and 12 bases from J, the gap between germline ends came to 12 bases. This CDR3 has 11 amino acids. CDR3 DNA sequence: TGCAGTGCTAGTGGCAGGGAGGATCAGTACTTC. Protein sequence: CSASGREDQYF.

The chain links TRBV20-1 to TRBJ2-3, with a weak D call TRBD2 (6 bases). Germline CDR1 is DFQATT and CDR2 is SNEGSKA (reference sequence). With 4 bases removed from V and 4 bases from J, the gap between germline ends came to 21 bases. The CDR3 runs 16 residues. The CDR3 loop is CSANDFRGSSADTQYF. Here the CDR3 DNA reads TGCAGTGCTAACGATTTTCGGGGTTCTAGCGCAGATACGCAGTATTTT.

The CDR3 DNA reads TGTGCCAGCAGCCGAGCGGGAGGGGCAGATACGCAGTATTTT. Amino acid sequence: CASSRAGGADTQYF. The chain combines TRBV11-2 with TRBJ2-3, with 10 bases aligning to TRBD2. The germline V gene encodes CDR1 SGHAT and CDR2 FQNNGV. V gave up 5 bases and J gave up 4 bases; unmatched junction bases: 3. This CDR3 has 14 amino acids.

This clonotype turned up a few times. V is TRBV12-3 or TRBV12-4 and J is TRBJ2-1; TRBD2 matches 9 bases. With 4 bases clipped from V and 7 bases from J, the junction kept 8 bases outside the gene matches. This CDR3 is built from 15 residues. The DNA for the CDR3 is TGTGCCAGCAGTTATAATAGCGGGAGTTATAATGAGCAGTTCTTC. It specifies CASSYNSGSYNEQFF.

The CDR3, as DNA: TGTGCCAGCAGTGAGTACGGGGGCGCTAGCAATCAGCCCCAGCATTTT. Translating it yields CASSEYGGASNQPQHF. This sequence joins TRBV28 and TRBJ1-5; perhaps TRBD1 as D (6 bases). The CDR3 is 16 amino acids. Germline lookup yields CDR1 MDHEN and CDR2 SYDVKM. V gave up 5 bases and J gave up 0 bases, with 14 bases separating them.

This chain links TRBV2 with TRBJ1-1, with D possibly matching TRBD1 (5 bases). The V end was cut by 7 bases, the J end by 6 bases, with 15 bases between. The CDR3 is 13 residues long. Germline V gene sequence: CDR1 SNHLY, CDR2 FYNNEI. Written as DNA, the CDR3 is TGTGCCAGCAATCCACTAGGGGTCCCTGAAGCTTTCTTT. Encoded protein: CASNPLGVPEAFF.

A remark on this clonotype: A much larger clone is a single base away; this may be a read error. The chain carries TRBV12-3 or TRBV12-4 and TRBJ2-5; the D is unclear. Trimming took 1 base from V and 4 from J, leaving 13 bases between them. The CDR3 is 15 residues long. CDR3 coding DNA: TGTGCCAGCAGTTTAGAGAGGCTAAAGGGAGAGACCCAGTACTTC. This gives the protein CASSLERLKGETQYF.

The V gene is TRBV5-1, the J gene TRBJ2-7; 10 bases fit TRBD1. Trimming removed 4 bases from V and 2 bases from J; junction bases left unmatched: 6. CDR3 length: 15 amino acids. Germline lookup yields CDR1 SGHRS and CDR2 YFSETQ. CDR3 nucleotides: TGCGCCAGCAGCAAGGGCGGGACAGGGGCCTACGAGCAGTACTTC. Translating gives CASSKGGTGAYEQYF.

J is TRBJ2-1 and V is TRBV20-1; 7 bases fit TRBD2. The CDR3 contains 14 residues. The V gene end was trimmed by 6 bases and the J gene end by 6 bases; junction bases not matched to a gene: 11. Germline-derived CDR1 and CDR2 are DFQATT and SNEGSKA (reference sequence). The CDR3 DNA sequence: TGCAGTGCAGAAGGGCCCAGCGGGGTCAATGAGCAGTTCTTC. This gives the protein CSAEGPSGVNEQFF.